The T cell receptor beta chain under discussion was sequenced for a study of cytomegalovirus exposure and HLA in healthy donors. General study findings and limits: A prior analysis recorded that most TCR beta V segments were productive about 87% or about 30% of the time.

A note on this clone: Its matching antigen is unknown.

V dropped 4 bases and J dropped 1; count of bases not matched to a gene: 9. The CDR3 runs 16 residues. The germline gives CDR1 SGHTA, CDR2 FQGNSA. PCR amplification relied on 60 Vbeta primers (plus 13 Jbeta primers). Profiled with immunoSEQ multiplex PCR; TCRdb holds only in-frame clones, not every one. This sample has around 94,000 clones, with about 75% found just once. Sequencing was performed on PBMCs. The sequence was collected from a middle-aged woman in good health and CMV-seronegative. The rearrangement uses TRBV7-2 and TRBJ1-1; 7 bases are shared with TRBD1. The CDR3 here is CASSYLGQTKNTEAFF. For the CDR3, the DNA is TGTGCCAGCAGCTACCTGGGACAGACAAAGAACACTGAAGCTTTCTTT.